The source of this T cell receptor (beta chain) is a study of blood T cell repertoires in COVID-19. Overall study context: Specimens from acute and convalescent COVID-19 originated in the United States, Italy and Spain. T cells, B-cell-depleted T cells, or PBMCs supplied cDNA or gDNA.

Authors' processing steps: Amplification of reference gene primers provided the estimated nucleated cell counts. The repertoire was sequenced with immunoSEQ multiplex PCR; TCRdb's copy has only in-frame clones and lacks some. Clonal size and the V and J genes are those of that table, whereas D and trimming came from the DNA. The data show approximately 85,000 clones, less than 95% seen once. CDR1 DFQATT and CDR2 SNEGSKA come from the germline V gene (reference sequence). This CDR3 is 11 amino acids long. V gave up 6 bases and J gave up 7 bases, with 13 bases separating them. This clone has more than one count but fewer than ten.

This sequence was found in a woman aged 50 to 65 in a cohort sampled during active COVID-19. The V and J genes are TRBV20-1 and TRBJ2-7; the D gene is possibly TRBD2 (6 bases). The sequenced sample consisted of peripheral blood. CDR3 DNA: TGCAGTGCCCTCCGGAGGGAAGAGCAGTACTTC. It encodes CSALRREEQYF.